This is a list of T cell receptor beta chains from one sample in a study of blood T cells in healthy people across ages. TCRdb re-derived calls from the 5' RACE reads in MiXCR, one entry per CDR3 protein. The sample carries about 780,000 distinct CDR3 sequences, 46% recorded once. Sequencing was done on a sample of blood. The receptors come from a man older than 75 in good health. Both conserved end residues are part of each CDR3.

j_call v_call cdr3_aa
TRBJ2-3 TRBV10-3 CAISDKAVSTDTQYF
TRBJ2-2 TRBV11-2 CASRTGTGYTGELFF
TRBJ2-3 TRBV20-1 CSASALAGEVDTQYF
TRBJ2-7 TRBV4-1 CASSPGQAESYEQYF
TRBJ2-5 TRBV9 CASSVVGEGETQYF
TRBJ2-5 TRBV20-1 CSAWDPMGETQYF
TRBJ2-3 TRBV7-2 CASSLARLARDTRYF
TRBJ1-4 TRBV5-5 CASSLRQADENLFF
TRBJ1-3 TRBV9 CASSGEMGSGNTIYF
TRBJ1-2 TRBV5-1 CASSFSGTGGGSYGYTF
TRBJ2-3 TRBV7-8 CASSLGTSGRANTQYF
TRBJ2-7 TRBV7-9 CASSGGQGVVYEQYF
TRBJ2-3 TRBV3-1 CACTRGSEHRYAYF
TRBJ2-1 TRBV2 CACSVAAPPYNEQFF
TRBJ2-1 TRBV9 CASSASGGAAYNEQFF
TRBJ2-1 TRBV20-1 CSARWAGHNEQFF
TRBJ2-5 TRBV4-1 CASSLQWDQETQYF
TRBJ2-1 TRBV19 CASSPTSGLAGGVGEQFF
TRBJ2-2 TRBV7-3 CVSSLIVVSGNTGELFF
TRBJ2-7 TRBV29-1 CSVDSDGTYEQYF
TRBJ2-7 TRBV5-5 CASSLVARSTSSHEQYF
TRBJ1-2 TRBV9 CASSVGADNYGYTF
TRBJ2-7 TRBV6-5 CASSYAGQGTYEQYF
TRBJ2-2 TRBV4-2 CASSQDLFGELFF
TRBJ1-1 TRBV7-8 CASSLPGTGNTEAFF
TRBJ1-5 TRBV20-1 CSARTGTGGTQPQHF
TRBJ1-5 TRBV2 CASNPTGGSNQPQHF
TRBJ1-3 TRBV7-9 CASSLMGDRGSGNTIYF
TRBJ2-3 TRBV7-2 CASSHRTSGTDTQYF
TRBJ2-2 TRBV29-1 CSGLQGRGELFF
TRBJ2-7 TRBV6-6 CASSYPGTESKEQYF
TRBJ2-1 TRBV27 CASSFVKVGLAGIYNEQFF
TRBJ2-1 TRBV9 CASSPFPVWEQFF
TRBJ2-3 TRBV29-1 CSAQDWTSTDTQYF
TRBJ2-7 TRBV24-1 CATSGSKAYEQYF
TRBJ1-2 TRBV4-2 CASSQEDNSYGYTF
TRBJ2-3 TRBV20-1 CSARVGSTQYF
TRBJ2-5 TRBV9 CASSVVAGPAGETQYF
TRBJ2-5 TRBV27 CASSSRDRAQETQYF
TRBJ2-7 TRBV27 CASRKGGSYEQYF